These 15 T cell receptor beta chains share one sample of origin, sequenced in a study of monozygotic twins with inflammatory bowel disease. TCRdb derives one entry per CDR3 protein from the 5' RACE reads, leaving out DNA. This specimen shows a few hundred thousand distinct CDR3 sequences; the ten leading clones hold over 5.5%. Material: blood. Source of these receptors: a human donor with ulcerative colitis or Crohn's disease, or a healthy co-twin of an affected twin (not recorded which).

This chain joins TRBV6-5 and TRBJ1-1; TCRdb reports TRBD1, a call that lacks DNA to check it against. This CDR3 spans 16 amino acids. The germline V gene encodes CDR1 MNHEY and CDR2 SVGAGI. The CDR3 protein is CASSYAPTGSNTEAFF.

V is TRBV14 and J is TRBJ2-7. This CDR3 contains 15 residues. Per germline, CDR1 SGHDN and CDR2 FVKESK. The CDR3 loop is CASSHGLRRSYEQYF.

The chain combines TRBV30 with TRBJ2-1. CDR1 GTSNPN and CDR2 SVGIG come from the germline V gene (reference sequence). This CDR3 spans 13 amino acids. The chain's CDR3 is CAWSRPVGNEQFF.

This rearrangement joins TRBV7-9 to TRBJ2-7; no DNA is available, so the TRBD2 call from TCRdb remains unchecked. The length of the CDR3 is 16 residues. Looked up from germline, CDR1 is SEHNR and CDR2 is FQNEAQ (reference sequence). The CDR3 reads CASSLSQLASRGEQYF.

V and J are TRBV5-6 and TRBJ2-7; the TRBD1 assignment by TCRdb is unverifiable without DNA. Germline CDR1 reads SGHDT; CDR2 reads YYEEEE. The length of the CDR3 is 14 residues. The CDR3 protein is CASNHRAGAIEQYF.

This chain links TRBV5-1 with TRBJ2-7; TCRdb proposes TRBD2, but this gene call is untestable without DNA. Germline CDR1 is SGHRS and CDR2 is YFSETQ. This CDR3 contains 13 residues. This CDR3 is CASSRDYYYEQYF.

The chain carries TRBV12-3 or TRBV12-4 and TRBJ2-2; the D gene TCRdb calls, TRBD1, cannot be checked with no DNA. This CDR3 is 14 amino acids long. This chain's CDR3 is CASETGPNTGELFF.

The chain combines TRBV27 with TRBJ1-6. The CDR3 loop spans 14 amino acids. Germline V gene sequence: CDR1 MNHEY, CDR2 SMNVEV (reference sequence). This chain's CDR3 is CASSLSVWNSPLHF.

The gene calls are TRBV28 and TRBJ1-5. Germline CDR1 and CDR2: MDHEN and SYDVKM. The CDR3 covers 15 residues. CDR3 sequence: CASSLGWELNQPQHF.

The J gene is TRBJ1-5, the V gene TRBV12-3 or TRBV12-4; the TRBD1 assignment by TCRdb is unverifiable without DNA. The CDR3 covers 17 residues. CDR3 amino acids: CASSLGSTGRRNQPQHF.

CDR3 sequence reads: CSAREVLASYNEQFF. This rearrangement joins TRBV20-1 to TRBJ2-1; TCRdb reports TRBD2, a call that lacks DNA to check it against. Germline loops: CDR1 DFQATT, CDR2 SNEGSKA (reference sequence). The CDR3 length is 15 residues.

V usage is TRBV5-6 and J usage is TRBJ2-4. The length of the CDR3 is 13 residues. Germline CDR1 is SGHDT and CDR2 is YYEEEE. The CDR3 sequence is CASSRRVLSIQYF.

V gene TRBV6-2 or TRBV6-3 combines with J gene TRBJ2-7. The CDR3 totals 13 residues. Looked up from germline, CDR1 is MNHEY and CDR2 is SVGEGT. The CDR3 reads CASRLDPRSEQYF.

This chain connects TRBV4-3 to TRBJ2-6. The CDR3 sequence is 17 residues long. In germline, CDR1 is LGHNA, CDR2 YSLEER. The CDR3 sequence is CASSPHSTTSGANVLTF.

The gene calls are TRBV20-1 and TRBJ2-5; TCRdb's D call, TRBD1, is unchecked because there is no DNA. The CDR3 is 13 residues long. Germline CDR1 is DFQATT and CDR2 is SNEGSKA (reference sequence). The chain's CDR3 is CSALGDVQETQYF.